This is a list of T cell receptor beta chains from one sample in a study of follicular helper T cells after annual influenza vaccination. Method: immunoSEQ multiplex PCR; TCRdb's copy keeps in-frame clones and lacks some. This sample carries about 9,400 clones, over 80% of them seen once, and the ten largest clones take 1.5%. This material consisted of CXCR5+ CD38- circulating T follicular helper cells from blood, taken on the day of influenza vaccination. The receptor source for this set is an adult who received the influenza vaccine. CDR3s include the opening cysteine and the closing phenylalanine or tryptophan. D genes are given only for firm matches. Clone size is shown for a subset of rows, as once, few, many or a class of expanded clone.

15	TRBV27	NA	NA	TRBJ2-7	CASSPDRQASYEQYF	TGTGCCAGCAGTCCGGACCGGCAGGCTTCCTACGAGCAGTACTTC
12	TRBV6-6	NA	NA	TRBJ1-2	CASQGRDYGYTF	TGTGCCAGCCAGGGCCGGGACTATGGCTACACCTTC
14	TRBV5-1	NA	TRBD1	TRBJ1-1	CASSQQGAHTEAFF	TGCGCCAGCAGCCAACAGGGGGCGCACACTGAAGCTTTCTTT
15	TRBV2	NA	NA	TRBJ2-3	CATNRGGGSTDTQYF	TGTGCCACCAACAGGGGAGGGGGAAGCACAGATACGCAGTATTTT
14	TRBV7-9	NA	NA	TRBJ1-3	CASSMTQPGNTIYF	TGTGCCAGCAGCATGACCCAACCTGGAAACACCATATATTTT
15	TRBV4-2	NA	NA	TRBJ2-1	CASSQAPETYNEQFF	TGTGCCAGCAGCCAAGCCCCGGAAACCTACAATGAGCAGTTCTTC
13	TRBV5-1	NA	NA	TRBJ1-2	CASSLGTPSGYTF	TGCGCCAGCAGCCTAGGGACCCCGAGTGGCTACACCTTC
15	TRBV28	NA	NA	TRBJ2-1	CASTLGVFGTREQFF	TGTGCCAGCACCCTAGGGGTATTTGGGACTCGTGAGCAGTTCTTC
15	TRBV7-9	NA	NA	TRBJ2-3	CASSLFTGTTDTQYF	TGTGCCAGCAGCTTATTTACAGGGACAACAGATACGCAGTATTTT
15	TRBV7-3	NA	TRBD2	TRBJ2-7	CASSLSAGVSNEQYF	TGTGCCAGCAGCTTATCCGCGGGAGTCTCCAACGAGCAGTACTTC
15	TRBV13	NA	NA	TRBJ1-3	CASSFTGEGRNTIYF	TGTGCCAGCAGTTTTACAGGTGAAGGAAGAAACACCATATATTTT
13	TRBV2	NA	NA	TRBJ2-5	CASRQGAQETQYF	TGTGCCAGCAGGCAGGGAGCCCAAGAGACCCAGTACTTC
15	TRBV18	few	TRBD2	TRBJ2-7	CASSPQSAGPYEQYF	TGTGCCAGCTCACCACAGTCAGCGGGACCCTACGAGCAGTACTTC
13	TRBV5-4	once	NA	TRBJ2-3	CASSATGADTQYF	TGTGCCAGCAGCGCCACGGGAGCGGATACGCAGTATTTT
17	TRBV11-3	NA	TRBD2	TRBJ2-1	CASSFGSGRGSYNEQFF	TGTGCCAGCAGCTTCGGTAGCGGGAGAGGTTCCTACAATGAGCAGTTCTTC
16	TRBV25-1	NA	NA	TRBJ2-3	CASSAYRATSTDTQYF	TGTGCCAGCAGTGCATACAGAGCGACTAGCACAGATACGCAGTATTTT
13	TRBV18	NA	NA	TRBJ2-5	CASSEGQQETQYF	TGTGCCAGCTCAGAAGGGCAGCAAGAGACCCAGTACTTC
17	TRBV19	NA	NA	TRBJ2-4	CASNLKEPVLAKNIQYF	TGTGCCAGTAATCTCAAAGAGCCCGTATTAGCCAAAAACATTCAGTACTTC
14	TRBV28	few	NA	TRBJ2-7	CASSFATNTYEQYF	TGTGCCAGCAGTTTTGCCACAAACACCTACGAGCAGTACTTC
15	TRBV11-2	NA	NA	TRBJ2-3	CASSRGPSGTDTQYF	TGTGCCAGCAGCAGGGGACCCTCTGGCACAGATACGCAGTATTTT
17	TRBV2	NA	TRBD2	TRBJ2-2	CASSEVGLADNTGELFF	TGTGCCAGCAGTGAAGTGGGACTAGCGGACAACACCGGGGAGCTGTTTTTT
14	TRBV5-1	NA	TRBD1	TRBJ2-5	CASSRGTARETQYF	TGCGCCAGCAGTCGAGGGACAGCTCGAGAGACCCAGTACTTC
17	TRBV19	NA	NA	TRBJ1-5	CASSMGGLGATNQPQHF	TGTGCCAGTAGTATGGGAGGGCTGGGGGCGACCAATCAGCCCCAGCATTTT
15	TRBV5-1	NA	NA	TRBJ2-5	CASRGARGVGETQYF	TGCGCCAGCCGGGGGGCCAGAGGTGTTGGGGAGACCCAGTACTTC
15	TRBV5-1	once	NA	TRBJ1-2	CASSLTRGDDYGYTF	TGCGCCAGCAGCTTGACCCGCGGAGACGACTATGGCTACACCTTC
16	TRBV11-2	NA	NA	TRBJ2-3	CASSLDSRTSTDTQYF	TGTGCCAGCAGCTTAGATTCTCGTACATCCACAGATACGCAGTATTTT
14	TRBV6-5	NA	TRBD1	TRBJ1-2	CASSPDRGVYGYTF	TGTGCCAGCAGTCCCGACAGGGGGGTCTATGGCTACACCTTC
14	TRBV19	NA	NA	TRBJ2-7	CASSPFYSGYEQYF	TGTGCCAGTAGTCCTTTTTATAGCGGCTACGAGCAGTACTTC
14	TRBV6-5	NA	TRBD1	TRBJ1-1	CASSRGTGATEAFF	TGTGCCAGCAGTCGTGGGACAGGGGCCACTGAAGCTTTCTTT
14	TRBV2	NA	NA	TRBJ1-4	CASSGQSYNEKLFF	TGTGCCAGCAGCGGACAGTCTTACAATGAAAAACTGTTTTTT
15	TRBV6-5	NA	TRBD1	TRBJ1-1	CASRGRQGLVTEAFF	TGTGCCAGCAGGGGCCGACAGGGTCTGGTTACTGAAGCTTTCTTT
17	TRBV5-1	NA	TRBD1	TRBJ2-3	CASSSAGTGTSTDTQYF	TGCGCCAGCAGCTCAGCGGGGACAGGGACCTCCACAGATACGCAGTATTTT
15	TRBV4-1	NA	NA	TRBJ1-1	CASSQDQGIRAEAFF	TGCGCCAGCAGCCAAGATCAGGGAATCAGGGCTGAAGCTTTCTTT
11	TRBV6-6	NA	NA	TRBJ2-7	CASSYEYEQYF	TGTGCCAGCAGTTATGAGTACGAGCAGTACTTC
16	TRBV7-9	once	NA	TRBJ1-2	CASSLRRAGDLYGYTF	TGTGCCAGCAGCCTCCGTCGTGCGGGGGACTTATATGGCTACACCTTC
14	TRBV30	few	NA	TRBJ1-5	CAWSVRRVNQPQHF	TGTGCCTGGAGTGTACGGAGGGTCAATCAGCCCCAGCATTTT
18	TRBV28	NA	TRBD2	TRBJ2-3	CASSFASGGVGGTDTQYF	TGTGCCAGCAGTTTCGCTAGCGGGGGGGTAGGAGGCACAGATACGCAGTATTTT
14	TRBV14	NA	TRBD1	TRBJ2-7	CASSIQGRESEQYF	TGTGCCAGCAGTATACAGGGGAGAGAGAGCGAGCAGTACTTC
15	TRBV5-1	NA	TRBD1	TRBJ1-1	CASSLGQYSNTEAFF	TGCGCCAGCAGCCTGGGACAGTACTCTAACACTGAAGCTTTCTTT